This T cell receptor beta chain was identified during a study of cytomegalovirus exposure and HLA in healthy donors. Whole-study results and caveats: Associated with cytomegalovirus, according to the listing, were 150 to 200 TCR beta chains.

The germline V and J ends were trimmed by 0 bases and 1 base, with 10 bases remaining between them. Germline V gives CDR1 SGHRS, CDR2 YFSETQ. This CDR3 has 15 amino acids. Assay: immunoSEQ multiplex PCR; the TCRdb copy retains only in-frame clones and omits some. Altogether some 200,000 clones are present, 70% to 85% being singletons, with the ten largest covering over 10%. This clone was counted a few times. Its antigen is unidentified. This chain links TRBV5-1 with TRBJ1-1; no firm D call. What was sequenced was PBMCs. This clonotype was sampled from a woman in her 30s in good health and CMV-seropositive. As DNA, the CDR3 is TGCGCCAGCAGCTTGGCCGAGGGTTGGAACACTGAAGCTTTCTTT. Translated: CASSLAEGWNTEAFF. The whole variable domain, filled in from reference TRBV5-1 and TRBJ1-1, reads KAGVTQTPRYLIKTRGQQVTLSCSPISGHRSVSWYQQTPGQGLQFLFEYFSETQRNKGNFPGRFSGRQFSNSRSEMNVSTLELGDSALYLCASSLAEGWNTEAFFGQGTRLTVV.